The 3 T cell receptor beta chains below all came from one sample that was sequenced in a study of glioma-infiltrating T cells. The iRepertoire nested amplicon-rescue multiplex PCR amplified TCR alpha and beta CDR3s from RNA. One entry per CDR3 protein, called by TCRdb with MiXCR from the multiplex PCR reads. In the table there are roughly 16,000 distinct CDR3 sequences, 58% of which are singletons. Material for sequencing was glioma tissue, nonneoplastic brain tissue, or PBMCs (not recorded which). Receptor source: a human donor with low-grade glioma or glioblastoma, undergoing nonglioma brain surgery, or in good health (not recorded which).

V is TRBV7-2 and J is TRBJ1-2; D is unclear. The CDR3 consists of 13 residues. V dropped 2 bases and J dropped 7 bases, with 11 bases sitting between them. CDR1 is SGHTA and CDR2 is FQGNSA in the germline V gene. DNA of the CDR3: TGTGCCAGCAGCTTACCCCTAGAAGGTGGCTACACCTTC. Its protein is CASSLPLEGGYTF.

The chain couples TRBV27 to TRBJ2-3; no firm D call. With 5 bases removed from V and 1 base from J, the gap between germline ends came to 13 bases. CDR3 length: 15 amino acids. Germline V gene lookup returns CDR1 MNHEY and CDR2 SMNVEV (reference sequence). CDR3 protein: CASSPQRARTDTQYF. The CDR3 nucleotides read TGTGCCAGCAGTCCTCAAAGGGCCCGCACAGATACGCAGTATTTT.

This rearrangement joins TRBV7-9 to TRBJ2-7, with TRBD1 matching 9 bases. The CDR3 runs 13 residues. Germline assignment: CDR1 SEHNR and CDR2 FQNEAQ (reference sequence). Trimming removed 5 bases from V and 3 bases from J; junction bases left unmatched: 2. For the CDR3, the DNA is TGTGCCAGCAGCCGGACAGGGGACTACGAGCAGTACTTC. Its protein is CASSRTGDYEQYF.